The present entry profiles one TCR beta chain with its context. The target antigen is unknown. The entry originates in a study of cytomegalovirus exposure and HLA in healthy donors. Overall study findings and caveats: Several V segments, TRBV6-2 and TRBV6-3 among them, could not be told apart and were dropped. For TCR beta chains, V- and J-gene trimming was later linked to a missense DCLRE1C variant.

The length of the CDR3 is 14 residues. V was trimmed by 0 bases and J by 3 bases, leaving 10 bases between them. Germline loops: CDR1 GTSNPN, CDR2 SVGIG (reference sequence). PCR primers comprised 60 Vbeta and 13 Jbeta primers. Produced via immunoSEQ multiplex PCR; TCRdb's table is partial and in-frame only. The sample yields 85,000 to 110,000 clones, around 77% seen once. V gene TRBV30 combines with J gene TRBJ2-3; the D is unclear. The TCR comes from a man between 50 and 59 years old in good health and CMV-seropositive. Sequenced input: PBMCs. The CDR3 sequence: CAWSVTAGTDTQYF. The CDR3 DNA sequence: TGTGCCTGGAGTGTAACGGCCGGGACAGATACGCAGTATTTT. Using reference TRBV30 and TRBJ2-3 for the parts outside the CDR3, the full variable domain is SQTIHQWPATLVQPVGSPLSLECTVEGTSNPNLYWYRQAAGRGLQLLFYSVGIGQISSEVPQNLSASRPQDRQFILSSKKLLLSDSGFYLCAWSVTAGTDTQYFGPGTRLTVL.